The T cell receptor (beta chain) under discussion was sequenced for a study of cytomegalovirus exposure and HLA in healthy donors. In the case of this clone: Its antigen is currently unknown.

A multiplex PCR was run with 60 Vbeta primers and 13 Jbeta primers. Assay used: immunoSEQ multiplex PCR; TCRdb lists only in-frame clones, some missing. Of approximately 170,000 clones in the sample, 80% to 85% were seen once. Study findings and constraints: A cluster of highly shared sequence variants was likely a sequencing artifact.

Input material: PBMCs. This TCR derives from a boy younger than 10 in good health and CMV-seronegative.

CDR3 nucleotide sequence: TGTGCCAGCAGCTCCTCCGGGACAGGGGGCAGTGAGCAGTTCTTC. It encodes CASSSSGTGGSEQFF. The rearrangement links TRBV11-3 to TRBJ2-1; 12 bases match TRBD1. J gave up 9 bases and V 4 bases, and 7 bases lay outside the gene matches. The CDR3 has 15 amino acids. The V gene's germline CDR1 is SGHNT and CDR2 YENEEA.